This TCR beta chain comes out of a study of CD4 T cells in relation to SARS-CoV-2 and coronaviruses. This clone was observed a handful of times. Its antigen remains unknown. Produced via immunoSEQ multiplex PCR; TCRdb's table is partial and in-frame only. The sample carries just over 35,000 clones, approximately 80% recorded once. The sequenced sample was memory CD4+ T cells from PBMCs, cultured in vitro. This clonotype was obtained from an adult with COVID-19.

The DNA of the CDR3 is TGCGCCAGCAGCTTGCAACTAGCGGGATACAATGAGCAGTTCTTC. Translating gives CASSLQLAGYNEQFF. The chain carries TRBV5-1 and TRBJ2-1, with 10 positions matching TRBD2. The length of the CDR3 is 15 residues. J lost 4 bases, V lost 1 base, and 2 bases had no gene match. Germline CDR1 SGHRS, CDR2 YFSETQ.